This T cell receptor (beta chain) stems from a study of blood T cell repertoires in COVID-19. Overall study context: COVID-19 samples collected from the United States, Italy and Spain covered acute and convalescent phases. The cDNA or gDNA used as material had been derived from T cells, B-cell-depleted T cells, or PBMCs.

The V end lost 2 bases, the J end lost 8 bases, and 16 bases lay between the germline ends. The germline gives CDR1 SGHRS, CDR2 YFSETQ. The CDR3 contains 15 residues. Seattle's cohort entered during active infection and was followed longitudinally. This clone has a handful of counts. As processed by the authors: Amplification of reference gene primers provided the estimated nucleated cell counts. Clones were sequenced by immunoSEQ multiplex PCR, and TCRdb holds only the in-frame ones, with some missing. The D gene and trimming were derived from the DNA, and the V and J assignments and clone size from that table. The sample shows some 140,000 clones, roughly 83% of them seen only once.

The receptor's source is a woman in her sixties or seventies with COVID-19, enrolled during active disease. Sequenced input: peripheral blood. J is TRBJ1-4 and V is TRBV5-1; D is uncertain. This CDR3 is CASSLTAGKGEKLFF. The CDR3 coding sequence is TGCGCCAGCAGCTTAACCGCGGGGAAGGGCGAAAAACTGTTTTTT.